The clone carrying this T cell receptor (beta chain) appeared a few times. The entry originates in a study of blood T cell repertoires in COVID-19. Here immunoSEQ multiplex PCR was the method, and the copy in TCRdb shows in-frame clones only, minus some. The table lists 250,000 or so clones, about 80% of them singletons, with around 2% in the top ten. CDR1 SGHAT and CDR2 FQDESV come from the germline V gene (reference sequence). Between the trimmed V and J ends, which lost 7 bases and 1 base, there was a span of 11 bases. This CDR3 is built from 14 residues. The sequence was collected from an elderly woman with acute or convalescent COVID-19. Sequenced input: peripheral blood. This chain joins TRBV11-1 and TRBJ2-1; D perhaps matches TRBD1 (6 bases). CDR3 in amino acids: CASKKQGSYNEQFF. The CDR3 nucleotides are TGTGCCAGCAAGAAACAGGGTTCCTACAATGAGCAGTTCTTC. The whole variable domain, filled in from reference TRBV11-1 and TRBJ2-1, reads EAEVAQSPRYKITEKSQAVAFWCDPISGHATLYWYRQILGQGPELLVQFQDESVVDDSQLPKDRFSAERLKGVDSTLKIQPAELGDSAMYLCASKKQGSYNEQFFGPGTRLTVL.